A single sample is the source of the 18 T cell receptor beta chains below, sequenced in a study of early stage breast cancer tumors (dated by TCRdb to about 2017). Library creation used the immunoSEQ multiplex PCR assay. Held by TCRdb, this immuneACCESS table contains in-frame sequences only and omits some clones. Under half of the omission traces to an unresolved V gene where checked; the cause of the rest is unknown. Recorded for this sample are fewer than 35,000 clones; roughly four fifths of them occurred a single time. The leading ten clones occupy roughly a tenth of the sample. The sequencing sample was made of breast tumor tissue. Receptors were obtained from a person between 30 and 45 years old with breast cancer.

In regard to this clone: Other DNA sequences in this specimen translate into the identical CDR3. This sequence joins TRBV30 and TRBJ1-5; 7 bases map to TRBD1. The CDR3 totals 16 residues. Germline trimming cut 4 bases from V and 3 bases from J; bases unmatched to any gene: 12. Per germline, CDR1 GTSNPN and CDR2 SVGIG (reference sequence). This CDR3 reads CAWNELWGQPNQPQHF. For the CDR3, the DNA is TGTGCCTGGAATGAGCTCTGGGGACAGCCCAATCAGCCCCAGCATTTT. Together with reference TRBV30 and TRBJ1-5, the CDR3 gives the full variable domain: SQTIHQWPATLVQPVGSPLSLECTVEGTSNPNLYWYRQAAGRGLQLLFYSVGIGQISSEVPQNLSASRPQDRQFILSSKKLLLSDSGFYLCAWNELWGQPNQPQHFGDGTRLSIL.

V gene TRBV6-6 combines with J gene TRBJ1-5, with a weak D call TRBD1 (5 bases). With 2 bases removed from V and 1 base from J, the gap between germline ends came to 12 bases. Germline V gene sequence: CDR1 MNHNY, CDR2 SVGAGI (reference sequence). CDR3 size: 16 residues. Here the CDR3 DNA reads TGTGCCAGCAGTTACGCGCGCGGACACAGCAATCAGCCCCAGCATTTT. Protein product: CASSYARGHSNQPQHF.

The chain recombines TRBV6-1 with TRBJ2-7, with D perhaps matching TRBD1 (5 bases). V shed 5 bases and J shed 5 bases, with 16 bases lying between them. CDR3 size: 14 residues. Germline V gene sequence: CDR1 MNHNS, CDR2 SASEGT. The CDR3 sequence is CASSLWGRDDEQYF. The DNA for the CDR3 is TGTGCCAGCAGTTTATGGGGCCGAGACGACGAGCAGTACTTC.

CDR3 coding DNA: TGTGCCAGCAGCTTAGACGCCCTAGTATGGAAGGACGAGCAGTACTTC. Translation gives CASSLDALVWKDEQYF. The gene calls are TRBV7-9 and TRBJ2-7; D not certain. With 1 base removed from V and 5 bases from J, the gap between germline ends came to 18 bases. CDR1 is SEHNR, CDR2 FQNEAQ, per germline (reference sequence). This CDR3 region has 16 residues.

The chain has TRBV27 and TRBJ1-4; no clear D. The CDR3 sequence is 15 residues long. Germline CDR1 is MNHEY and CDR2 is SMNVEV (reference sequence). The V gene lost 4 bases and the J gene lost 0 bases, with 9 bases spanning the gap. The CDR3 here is CASSSLPATNEKLFF. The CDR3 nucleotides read TGTGCCAGCAGTTCCCTTCCTGCAACTAATGAAAAACTGTTTTTT. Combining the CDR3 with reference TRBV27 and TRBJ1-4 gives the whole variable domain EAQVTQNPRYLITVTGKKLTVTCSQNMNHEYMSWYRQDPGLGLRQIYYSMNVEVTDKGDVPEGYKVSRKEKRNFPLILESPSPNQTSLYFCASSSLPATNEKLFFGSGTQLSVL.

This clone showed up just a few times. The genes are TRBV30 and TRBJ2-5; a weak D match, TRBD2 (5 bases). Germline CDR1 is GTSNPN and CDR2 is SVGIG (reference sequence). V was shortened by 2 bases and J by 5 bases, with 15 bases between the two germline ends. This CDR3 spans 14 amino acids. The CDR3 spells CAWSPLKGGETQYF. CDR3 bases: TGTGCCTGGAGTCCCCTAAAAGGAGGCGAGACCCAGTACTTC.

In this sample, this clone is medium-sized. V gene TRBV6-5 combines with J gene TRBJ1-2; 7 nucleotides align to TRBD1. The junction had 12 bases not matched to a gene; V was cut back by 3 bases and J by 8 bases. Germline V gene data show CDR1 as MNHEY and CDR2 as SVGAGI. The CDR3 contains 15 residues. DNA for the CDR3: TGTGCCAGCAGTTATTCCCCAGGGGGGCGTGGCGGCTACACCTTC. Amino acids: CASSYSPGGRGGYTF.

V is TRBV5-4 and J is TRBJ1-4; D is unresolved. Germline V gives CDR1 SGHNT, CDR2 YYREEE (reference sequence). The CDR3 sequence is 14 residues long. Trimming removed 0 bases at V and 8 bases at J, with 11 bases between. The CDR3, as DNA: TGTGCCAGCAGCTTGGTGGGCTCTACGGAAAAACTGTTTTTT. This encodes CASSLVGSTEKLFF.

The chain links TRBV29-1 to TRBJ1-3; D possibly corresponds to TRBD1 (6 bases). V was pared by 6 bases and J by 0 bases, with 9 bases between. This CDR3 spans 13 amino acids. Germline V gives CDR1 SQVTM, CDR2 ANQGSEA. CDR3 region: CSVEGGSGNTIYF. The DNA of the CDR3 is TGCAGCGTAGAGGGGGGCTCTGGAAACACCATATATTTT.

The CDR3 loop reads CASSSRTLSSYNSPLHF. The CDR3 DNA follows: TGTGCCAGCAGCTCAAGGACACTGAGCTCCTATAATTCACCCCTCCACTTT. The chain joins TRBV7-8 to TRBJ1-6, with D maybe TRBD1 (5 bases). V was pared by 4 bases and J by 0 bases, with 13 bases between. CDR3 length: 17 amino acids. In germline, CDR1 is SGHVS, CDR2 FQNEAQ.

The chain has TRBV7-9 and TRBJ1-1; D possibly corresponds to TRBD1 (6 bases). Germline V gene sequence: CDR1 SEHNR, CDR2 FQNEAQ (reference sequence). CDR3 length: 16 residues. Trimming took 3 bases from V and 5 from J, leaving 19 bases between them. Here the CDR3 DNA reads TGTGCCAGCAGCTTGATGGGGGCACCGTTTGTGACTGAAGCTTTCTTT. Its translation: CASSLMGAPFVTEAFF. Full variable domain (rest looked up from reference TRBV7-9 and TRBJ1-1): DTGVSQNPRHKITKRGQNVTFRCDPISEHNRLYWYRQTLGQGPEFLTYFQNEAQLEKSRLLSDRFSAERPKGSFSTLEIQRTEQGDSAMYLCASSLMGAPFVTEAFFGQGTRLTVV.

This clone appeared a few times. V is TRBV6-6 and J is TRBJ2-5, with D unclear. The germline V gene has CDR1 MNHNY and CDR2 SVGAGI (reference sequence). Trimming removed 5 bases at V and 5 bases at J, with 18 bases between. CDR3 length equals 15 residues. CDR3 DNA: TGTGCCAGCAGTCCAGACTCTTTTGGTCGGGAGACCCAGTACTTC. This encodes CASSPDSFGRETQYF.

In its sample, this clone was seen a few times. CDR3 bases: TGTGCCAGCAGCGAGGCAGGGACAGGGAGCGGGGAGCTGTTTTTT. It specifies CASSEAGTGSGELFF. The chain links TRBV5-4 to TRBJ2-2, with TRBD1 matching over 9 bases. CDR1 is SGHNT, CDR2 YYREEE, per germline (reference sequence). CDR3 size: 15 residues. V lost 4 bases, J lost 7 bases, and 8 bases stayed unmatched.

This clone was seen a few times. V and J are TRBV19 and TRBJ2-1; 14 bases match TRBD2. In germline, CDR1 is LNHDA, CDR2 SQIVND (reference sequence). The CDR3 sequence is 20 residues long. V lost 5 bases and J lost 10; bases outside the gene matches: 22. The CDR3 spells CASSPLKSTGTSGSRKEQFF. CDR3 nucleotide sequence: TGTGCCAGTAGTCCTCTTAAGTCGACCGGGACTAGCGGGAGTCGGAAAGAGCAGTTCTTC. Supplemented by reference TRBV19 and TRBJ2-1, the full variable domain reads DGGITQSPKYLFRKEGQNVTLSCEQNLNHDAMYWYRQDPGQGLRLIYYSQIVNDFQKGDIAEGYSVSREKKESFPLTVTSAQKNPTAFYLCASSPLKSTGTSGSRKEQFFGPGTRLTVL.

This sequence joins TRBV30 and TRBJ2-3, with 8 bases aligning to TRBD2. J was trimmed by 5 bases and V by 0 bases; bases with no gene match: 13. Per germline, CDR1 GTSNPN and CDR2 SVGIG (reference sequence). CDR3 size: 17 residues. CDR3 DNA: TGTGCCTGGAGTGTACGGGGAGGTGGGCTAGCGGGAGATACGCAGTATTTT. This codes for CAWSVRGGGLAGDTQYF. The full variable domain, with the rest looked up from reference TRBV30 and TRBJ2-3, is SQTIHQWPATLVQPVGSPLSLECTVEGTSNPNLYWYRQAAGRGLQLLFYSVGIGQISSEVPQNLSASRPQDRQFILSSKKLLLSDSGFYLCAWSVRGGGLAGDTQYFGPGTRLTVL.

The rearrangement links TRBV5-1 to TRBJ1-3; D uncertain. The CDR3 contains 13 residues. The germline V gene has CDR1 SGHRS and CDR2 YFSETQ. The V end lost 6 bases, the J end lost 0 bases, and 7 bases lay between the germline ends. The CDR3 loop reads CASKSDSGNTIYF. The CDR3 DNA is TGCGCCAGCAAATCAGACTCTGGAAACACCATATATTTT.

The CDR3 coding sequence is TGTGCCAGCTCACCACTCAGGGGCGCGCACGAGCAGTACTTC. Its protein is CASSPLRGAHEQYF. The chain links TRBV18 to TRBJ2-7; D is possibly TRBD1 (6 bases). The CDR3 runs 14 residues. Trimming took off 1 base at V and 5 bases at J, with 12 bases between the two ends. CDR1 and CDR2 (germline): KGHSH, LQKENI.

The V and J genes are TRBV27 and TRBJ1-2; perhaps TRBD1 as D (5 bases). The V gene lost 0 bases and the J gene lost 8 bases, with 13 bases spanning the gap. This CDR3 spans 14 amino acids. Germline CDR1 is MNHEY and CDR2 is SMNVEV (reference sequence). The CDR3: CASSLSVTAPGYTF. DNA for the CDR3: TGTGCCAGCAGTTTATCGGTGACAGCCCCGGGCTACACCTTC.